The sequence of this TCR beta chain was determined in a study of blood T cell repertoires in COVID-19. CDR3 length: 12 amino acids. Germline CDR1 reads MDHEN; CDR2 reads SYDVKM. Trimming pared 7 bases from V and 6 bases from J, leaving 10 bases between. Produced via immunoSEQ multiplex PCR; TCRdb's table is partial and in-frame only. The sample holds about 200,000 clones; 80% to 90% are singletons and the top ten take about 0.72%. The source is an older woman with acute or convalescent COVID-19. The chain uses TRBV28 and TRBJ1-5; D not certain. Sequencing input: peripheral blood. CDR3 in DNA: TGTGCCAGCAAGGGAGGCAGTCAGCCCCAGCATTTT. As protein: CASKGGSQPQHF.